Sequencing of this TCR beta chain was carried out in a study of response to subunit inactivated influenza vaccine. TCRdb re-derived calls from the RT-PCR reads in MiXCR, one entry per CDR3 protein. This table has 600,000 to 850,000 distinct CDR3 sequences, 14% appearing once. Trimming shortened V by 5 bases and J by 3 bases, and 18 bases separated the two germline ends. The CDR3 has 16 residues. The table lists this clonotype with a few counts. This material consisted of PBMCs from blood, taken 14 days before vaccination. This TCR was sampled from a man over 45 who received an inactivated influenza vaccine. This chain joins TRBV12-3 or TRBV12-4 and TRBJ2-3; D may be TRBD1 (6 bases). In nucleotides, the CDR3 is TGTGCCAGCAGTAGTTGGGGGCTCCAAAAGACAGATACGCAGTATTTT. This encodes CASSSWGLQKTDTQYF.